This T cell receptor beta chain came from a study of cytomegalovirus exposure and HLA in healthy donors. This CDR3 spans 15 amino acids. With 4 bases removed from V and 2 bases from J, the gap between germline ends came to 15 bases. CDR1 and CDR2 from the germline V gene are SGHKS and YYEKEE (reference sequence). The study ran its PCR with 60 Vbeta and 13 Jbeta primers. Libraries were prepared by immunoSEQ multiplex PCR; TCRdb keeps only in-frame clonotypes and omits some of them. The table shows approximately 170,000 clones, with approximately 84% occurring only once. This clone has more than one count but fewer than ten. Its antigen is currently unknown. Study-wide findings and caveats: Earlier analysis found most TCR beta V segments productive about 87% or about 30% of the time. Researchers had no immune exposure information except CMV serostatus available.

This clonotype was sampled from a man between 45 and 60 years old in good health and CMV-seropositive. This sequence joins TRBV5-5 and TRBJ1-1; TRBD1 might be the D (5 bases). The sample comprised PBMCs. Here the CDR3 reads CASSLETGGNTEAFF. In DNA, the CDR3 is TGTGCCAGCAGCCTAGAGACGGGGGGAAACACTGAAGCTTTCTTT.